The entry below gives a single T cell receptor (beta chain) sequence along with its context. Its antigen is unidentified. The V gene's germline CDR1 is LGHNT and CDR2 FRNRAP. The CDR3 sequence is 14 residues long. The J segment lost 4 bases and the V segment lost 7 bases, leaving 2 bases of the junction unmatched. The sample originates from a study of T cell repertoires in cytomegalovirus infection. Study overall: The authors used CMV epitopes that were HLA-C-restricted (recently identified) and HLA-B-restricted (well studied).

TCRdb reprocessed the reads via MiXCR and lists one record per CDR3 protein. Of hundreds of thousands of distinct CDR3 sequences in the sample, around 31% were seen once. The rearrangement links TRBV12-5 to TRBJ2-1, with TRBD2 matching 12 bases. This clonotype was obtained from a human donor in good health (CMV status not recorded). Some clones in this sample may be carry-over from other donors' samples. The sample here was cultured PBMCs, taken from culture after CMV antigen stimulation. CDR3 loop: CASAGLAGYNEQFF. For the CDR3, the DNA is TGTGCTAGTGCTGGACTAGCGGGGTACAATGAGCAGTTCTTC.